This is a list of T cell receptor beta chains from one sample in a study of T cells in Graves' hyperthyroidism and ophthalmopathy. TCRdb reprocessed the multiplex PCR reads with MiXCR, giving one entry per CDR3 protein. The table has hundreds of thousands of distinct CDR3 sequences, roughly 15% seen once; the top ten hold roughly an eighth. The sequencing sample was made of blood. These receptors were obtained from a woman aged 45-65 years with Graves' ophthalmopathy. The CDR3 runs from the conserved cysteine through the conserved F or W. Fields, in order: clone size, J gene, V gene, D gene, CDR3 protein, CDR3 DNA. The D gene is left open where the match is weak. For some rows the clone size is stated as once, few or many, or as a class when expanded; others skip it.

>-|TRBJ2-5|TRBV24-1|TRBD2
CATSEPLPSGRSETQYF
TGTGCCACCAGTGAACCACTCCCTAGCGGGAGGAGCGAGACCCAGTACTTC
>-|TRBJ2-4|TRBV29-1|-
CSVEVINIQYF
TGCAGCGTTGAAGTCATAAACATTCAGTACTTC
>many|TRBJ2-5|TRBV11-3|-
CASSSGVAETQYF
TGTGCCAGCAGCTCCGGGGTTGCGGAGACCCAGTACTTC
>few|TRBJ2-3|TRBV14|TRBD2
CASSQEAGVGTDTQYF
TGTGCCAGCAGCCAAGAGGCGGGAGTTGGCACAGATACGCAGTATTTT
>-|TRBJ2-3|TRBV9|TRBD2
CASSPGGDHTQYF
TGTGCCAGCAGCCCGGGGGGGGACCATACGCAGTATTTT
>-|TRBJ2-2|TRBV20-1|-
CSARGDFYTGELFF
TGCAGTGCTAGAGGGGACTTCTACACCGGGGAGCTGTTTTTT
>many|TRBJ1-2|TRBV20-1|-
CSARDMRTVYYGYTF
TGCAGTGCTAGAGATATGCGGACAGTTTACTATGGCTACACCTTC
>many|TRBJ1-1|TRBV12-3/TRBV12-4|-
CATKGQTNTEAFF
TGTGCCACCAAAGGACAGACGAACACTGAAGCTTTCTTT
>many|TRBJ2-5|TRBV25-1|-
CASSEGGAGETQYF
TGTGCCAGCAGCGAAGGGGGTGCGGGGGAGACCCAGTACTTC
>many|TRBJ2-2|TRBV9|TRBD2
CASSPLAGEGTGELFF
TGTGCCAGCAGCCCCCTAGCGGGAGAGGGCACCGGGGAGCTGTTTTTT
>many|TRBJ2-3|TRBV20-1|-
CSASGGTDTQYF
TGCAGTGCTAGTGGAGGCACAGATACGCAGTATTTT
>few|TRBJ1-2|TRBV20-1|TRBD1
CSARARQGSYGYTF
TGCAGTGCTAGAGCCAGACAGGGAAGCTATGGCTACACCTTC
>many|TRBJ2-1|TRBV5-1|-
CASSPTGRPHNEQFF
TGCGCCAGCAGCCCAACAGGACGCCCCCACAATGAGCAGTTCTTC
>-|TRBJ1-6|TRBV27|-
CASSLRDRPWDSPLHF
TGTGCCAGCAGTCTCCGGGACCGTCCTTGGGATTCACCCCTCCACTTT
>many|TRBJ2-2|TRBV28|-
CASKPRTANTGELFF
TGTGCCAGCAAACCCCGGACTGCGAACACCGGGGAGCTGTTTTTT
>few|TRBJ2-3|TRBV4-1|-
CASSQDLSRTTDTQYF
TGCGCCAGCAGCCAAGATTTAAGTAGGACCACAGATACGCAGTATTTT
>many|TRBJ2-5|TRBV7-9|-
CASRGDQETQYF
TGTGCCAGCCGCGGGGATCAAGAGACCCAGTACTTC
>few|TRBJ2-5|TRBV28|-
CASSFPVDSQETQYF
TGTGCCAGCAGTTTCCCAGTTGACTCCCAAGAGACCCAGTACTTC